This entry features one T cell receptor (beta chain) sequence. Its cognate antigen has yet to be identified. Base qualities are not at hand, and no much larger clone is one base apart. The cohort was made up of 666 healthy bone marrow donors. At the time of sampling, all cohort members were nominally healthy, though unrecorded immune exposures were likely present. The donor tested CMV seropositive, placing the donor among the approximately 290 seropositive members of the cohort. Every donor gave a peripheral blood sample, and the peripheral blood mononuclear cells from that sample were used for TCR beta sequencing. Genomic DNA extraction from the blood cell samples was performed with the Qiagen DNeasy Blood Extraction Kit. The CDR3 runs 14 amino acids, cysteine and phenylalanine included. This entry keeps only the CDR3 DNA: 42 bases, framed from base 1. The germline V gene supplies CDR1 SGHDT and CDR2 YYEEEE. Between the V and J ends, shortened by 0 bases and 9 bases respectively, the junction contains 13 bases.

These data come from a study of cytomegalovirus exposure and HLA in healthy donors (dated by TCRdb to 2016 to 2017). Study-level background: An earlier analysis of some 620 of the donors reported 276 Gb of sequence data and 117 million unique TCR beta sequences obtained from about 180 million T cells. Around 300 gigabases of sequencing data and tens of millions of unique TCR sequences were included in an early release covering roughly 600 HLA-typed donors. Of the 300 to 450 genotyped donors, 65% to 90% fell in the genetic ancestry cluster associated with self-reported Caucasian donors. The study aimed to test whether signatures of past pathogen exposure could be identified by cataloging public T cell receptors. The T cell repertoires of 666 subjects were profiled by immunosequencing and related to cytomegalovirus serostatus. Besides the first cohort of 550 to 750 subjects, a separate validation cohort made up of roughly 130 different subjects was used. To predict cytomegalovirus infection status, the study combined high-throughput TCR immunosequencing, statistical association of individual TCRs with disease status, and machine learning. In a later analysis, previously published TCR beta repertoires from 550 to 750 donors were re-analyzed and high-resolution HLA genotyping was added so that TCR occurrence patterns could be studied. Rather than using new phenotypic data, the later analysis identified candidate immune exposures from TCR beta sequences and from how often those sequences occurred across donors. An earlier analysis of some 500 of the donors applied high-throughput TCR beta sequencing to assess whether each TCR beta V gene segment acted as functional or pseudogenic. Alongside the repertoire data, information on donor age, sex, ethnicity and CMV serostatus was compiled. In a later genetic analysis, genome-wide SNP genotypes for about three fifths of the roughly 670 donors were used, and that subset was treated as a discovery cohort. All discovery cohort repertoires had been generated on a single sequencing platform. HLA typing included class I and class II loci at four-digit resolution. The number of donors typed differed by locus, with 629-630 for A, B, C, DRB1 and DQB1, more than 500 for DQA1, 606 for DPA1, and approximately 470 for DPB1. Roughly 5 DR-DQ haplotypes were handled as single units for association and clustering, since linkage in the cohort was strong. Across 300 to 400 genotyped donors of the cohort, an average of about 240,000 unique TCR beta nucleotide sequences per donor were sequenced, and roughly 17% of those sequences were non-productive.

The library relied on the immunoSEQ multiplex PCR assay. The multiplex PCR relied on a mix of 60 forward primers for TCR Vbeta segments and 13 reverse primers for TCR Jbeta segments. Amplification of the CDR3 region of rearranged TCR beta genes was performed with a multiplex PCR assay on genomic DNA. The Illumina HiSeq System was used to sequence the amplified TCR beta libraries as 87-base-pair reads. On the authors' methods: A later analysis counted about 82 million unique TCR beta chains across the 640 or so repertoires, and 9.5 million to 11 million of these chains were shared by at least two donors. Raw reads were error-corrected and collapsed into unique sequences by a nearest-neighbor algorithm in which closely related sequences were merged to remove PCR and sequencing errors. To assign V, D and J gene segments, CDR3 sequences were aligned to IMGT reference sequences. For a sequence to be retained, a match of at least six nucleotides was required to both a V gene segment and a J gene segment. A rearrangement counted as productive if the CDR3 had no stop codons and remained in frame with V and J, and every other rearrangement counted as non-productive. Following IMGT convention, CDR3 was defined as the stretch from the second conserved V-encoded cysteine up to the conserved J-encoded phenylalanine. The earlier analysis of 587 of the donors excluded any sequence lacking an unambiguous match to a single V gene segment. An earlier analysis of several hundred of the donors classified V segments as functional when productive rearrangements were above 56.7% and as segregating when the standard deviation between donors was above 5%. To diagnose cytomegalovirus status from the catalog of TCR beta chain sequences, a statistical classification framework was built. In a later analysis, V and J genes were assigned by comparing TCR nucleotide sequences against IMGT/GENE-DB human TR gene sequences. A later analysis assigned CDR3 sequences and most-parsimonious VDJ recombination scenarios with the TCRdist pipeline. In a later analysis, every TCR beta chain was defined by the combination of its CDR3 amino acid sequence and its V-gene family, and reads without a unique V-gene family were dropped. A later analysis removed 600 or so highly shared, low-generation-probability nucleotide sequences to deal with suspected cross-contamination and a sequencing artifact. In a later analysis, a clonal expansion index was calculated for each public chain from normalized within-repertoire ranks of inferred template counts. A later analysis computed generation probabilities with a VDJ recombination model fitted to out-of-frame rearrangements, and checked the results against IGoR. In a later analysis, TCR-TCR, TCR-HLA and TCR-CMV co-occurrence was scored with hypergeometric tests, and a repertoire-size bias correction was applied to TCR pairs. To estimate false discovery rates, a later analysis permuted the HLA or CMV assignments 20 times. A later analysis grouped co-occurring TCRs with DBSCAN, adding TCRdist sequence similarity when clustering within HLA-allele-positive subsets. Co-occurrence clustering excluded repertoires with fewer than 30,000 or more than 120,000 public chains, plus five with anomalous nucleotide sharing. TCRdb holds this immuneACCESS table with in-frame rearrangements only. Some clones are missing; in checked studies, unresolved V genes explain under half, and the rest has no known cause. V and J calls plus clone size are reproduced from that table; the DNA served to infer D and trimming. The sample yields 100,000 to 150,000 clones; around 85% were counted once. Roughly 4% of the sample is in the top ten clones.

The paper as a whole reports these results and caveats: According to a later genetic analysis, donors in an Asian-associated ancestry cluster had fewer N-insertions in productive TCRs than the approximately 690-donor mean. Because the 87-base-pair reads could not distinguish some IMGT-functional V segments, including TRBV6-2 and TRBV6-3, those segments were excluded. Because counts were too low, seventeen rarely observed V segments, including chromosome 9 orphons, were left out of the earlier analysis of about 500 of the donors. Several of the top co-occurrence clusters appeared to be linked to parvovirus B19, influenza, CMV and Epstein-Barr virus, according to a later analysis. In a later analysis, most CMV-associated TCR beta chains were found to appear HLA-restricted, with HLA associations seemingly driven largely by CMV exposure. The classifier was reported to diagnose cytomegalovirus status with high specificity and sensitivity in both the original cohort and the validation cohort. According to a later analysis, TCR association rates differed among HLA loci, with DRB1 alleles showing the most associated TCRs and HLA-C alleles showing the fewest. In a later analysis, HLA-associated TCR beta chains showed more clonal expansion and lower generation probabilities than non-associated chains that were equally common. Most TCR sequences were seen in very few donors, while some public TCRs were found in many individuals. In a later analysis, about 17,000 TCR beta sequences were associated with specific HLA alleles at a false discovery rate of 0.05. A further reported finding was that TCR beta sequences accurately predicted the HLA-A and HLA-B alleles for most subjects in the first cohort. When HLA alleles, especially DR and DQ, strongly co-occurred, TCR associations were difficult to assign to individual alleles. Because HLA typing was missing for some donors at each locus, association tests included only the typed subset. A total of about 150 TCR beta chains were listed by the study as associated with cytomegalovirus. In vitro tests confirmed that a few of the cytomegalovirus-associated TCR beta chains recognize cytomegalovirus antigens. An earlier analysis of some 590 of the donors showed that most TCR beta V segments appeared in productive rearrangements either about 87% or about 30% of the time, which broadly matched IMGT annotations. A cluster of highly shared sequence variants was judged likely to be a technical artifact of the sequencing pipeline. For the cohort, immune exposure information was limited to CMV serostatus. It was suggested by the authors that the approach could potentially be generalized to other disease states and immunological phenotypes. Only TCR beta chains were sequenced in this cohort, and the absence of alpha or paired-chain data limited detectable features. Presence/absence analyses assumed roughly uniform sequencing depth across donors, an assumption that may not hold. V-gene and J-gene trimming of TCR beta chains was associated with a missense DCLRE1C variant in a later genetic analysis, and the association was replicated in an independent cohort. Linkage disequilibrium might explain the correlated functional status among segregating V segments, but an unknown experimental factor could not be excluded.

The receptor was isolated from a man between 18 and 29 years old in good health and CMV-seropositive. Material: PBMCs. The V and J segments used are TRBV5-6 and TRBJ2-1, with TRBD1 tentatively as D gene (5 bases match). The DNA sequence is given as TGTGCCAGCAGCTTGGGTGCAGGGATTGGTGAGCAGTTCTTC. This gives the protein CASSLGAGIGEQFF.